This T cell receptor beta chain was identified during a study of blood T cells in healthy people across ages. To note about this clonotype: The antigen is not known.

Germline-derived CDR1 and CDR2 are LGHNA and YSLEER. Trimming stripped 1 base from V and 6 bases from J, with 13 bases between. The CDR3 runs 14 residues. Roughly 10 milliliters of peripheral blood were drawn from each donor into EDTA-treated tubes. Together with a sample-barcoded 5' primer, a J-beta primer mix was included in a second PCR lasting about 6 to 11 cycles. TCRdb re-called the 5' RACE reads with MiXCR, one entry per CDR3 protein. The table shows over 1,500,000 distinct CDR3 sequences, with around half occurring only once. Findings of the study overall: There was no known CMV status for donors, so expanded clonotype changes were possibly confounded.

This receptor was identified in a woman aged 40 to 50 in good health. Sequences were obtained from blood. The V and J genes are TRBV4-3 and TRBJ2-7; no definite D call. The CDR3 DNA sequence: TGCGCCAGCAGCCAAGGCAGACTCCGGGTCGAGCAGTACTTC. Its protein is CASSQGRLRVEQYF.